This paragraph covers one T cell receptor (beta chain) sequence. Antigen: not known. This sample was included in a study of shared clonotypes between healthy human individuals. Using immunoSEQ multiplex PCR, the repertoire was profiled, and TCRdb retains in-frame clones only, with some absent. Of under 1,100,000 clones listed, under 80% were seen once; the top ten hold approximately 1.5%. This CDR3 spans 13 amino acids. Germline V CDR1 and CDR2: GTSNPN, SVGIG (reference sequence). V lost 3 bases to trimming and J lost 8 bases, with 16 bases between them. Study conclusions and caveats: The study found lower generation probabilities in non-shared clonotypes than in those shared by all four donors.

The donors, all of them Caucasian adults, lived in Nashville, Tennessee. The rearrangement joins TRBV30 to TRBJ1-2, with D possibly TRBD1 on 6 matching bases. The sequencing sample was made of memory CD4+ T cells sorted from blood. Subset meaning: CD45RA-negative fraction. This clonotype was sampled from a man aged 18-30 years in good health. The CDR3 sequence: CAWRRWGAGGYTF. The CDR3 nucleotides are TGTGCCTGGAGGAGGTGGGGGGCTGGAGGCTACACCTTC.